This T cell receptor (beta chain) was sequenced for a study of human thymus T cells. This clone has just a few counts. Assay used: immunoSEQ multiplex PCR; TCRdb lists only in-frame clones, some missing. The top ten hold 0.15% to 0.2% of the sample, which has some 50,000 clones, 85% to 95% seen once. CDR1 and CDR2 (germline): GTSNPN, SVGIG (reference sequence). J was trimmed by 6 bases and V by 0 bases; bases with no gene match: 2. This CDR3 has 13 residues. Material for sequencing was blood. The chain couples TRBV30 to TRBJ1-2; 9 nucleotides align to TRBD1. This clonotype originated in a girl less than two years old with a congenital heart defect but otherwise immunologically healthy. CDR3 protein: CAWSVGTGNGYTF. The CDR3 coding sequence is TGTGCCTGGAGTGTAGGGACAGGGAATGGCTACACCTTC.